These 9 T cell receptor beta chains came from one sample sequenced in a study of blood T cell repertoires in COVID-19. Repertoires were generated with immunoSEQ multiplex PCR, while TCRdb's copy carries only in-frame clones and drops some. The sample yields roughly 78,000 clones, about 89% seen once. The specimen sequenced was peripheral blood. Receptors originate from a woman aged 55 to 70 with acute or convalescent COVID-19.

The chain recombines TRBV29-1 with TRBJ2-1, with TRBD2 identical over 14 bases. J gave up 7 bases and V 6 bases, and 11 bases lay outside the gene matches. The CDR3 runs 16 residues. Germline V lookup: CDR1 SQVTM, CDR2 ANQGSEA. The chain's CDR3 is CSVSGLAGDPRNEQFF. The CDR3 DNA follows: TGCAGCGTCTCGGGACTAGCGGGGGACCCTCGGAATGAGCAGTTCTTC.

The chain joins TRBV30 to TRBJ2-1, with a weak D call TRBD2 (6 bases). CDR3 length: 13 amino acids. V dropped 3 bases and J dropped 4 bases, with 10 bases sitting between them. Germline assignment: CDR1 GTSNPN and CDR2 SVGIG (reference sequence). The CDR3 DNA reads as TGTGCCTGGAGGCGGGACTCTTACAATGAGCAGTTCTTC. Residues: CAWRRDSYNEQFF.

The V and J genes are TRBV5-6 and TRBJ2-7; D is undetermined. V lost 3 bases and J 1 base, leaving 14 bases between the germline ends. Germline loops: CDR1 SGHDT, CDR2 YYEEEE. This CDR3 has 15 residues. CDR3 in DNA: TGTGCCAGCAGCTCGATCAGCGATCTTTCCTACGAGCAGTACTTC. Protein product: CASSSISDLSYEQYF.

This clone was seen just once. V and J are TRBV3-1 (or the pseudogene TRBV3-2) and TRBJ1-1, with D perhaps matching TRBD1 (6 bases). Germline V gene sequence: CDR1 LGHDT, CDR2 YNNKEL (reference sequence). V shed 4 bases and J shed 8 bases, with 11 bases lying between them. CDR3 length: 12 residues. CDR3 sequence reads: CASSPRGGEAFF. CDR3 coding DNA: TGTGCCAGCAGCCCGAGGGGGGGGGAAGCTTTCTTT.

The chain carries TRBV29-1 and TRBJ1-5; D is ambiguous. Trimming shortened V by 6 bases and J by 3 bases, and 12 bases separated the two germline ends. The CDR3 covers 13 residues. Germline lookup yields CDR1 SQVTM and CDR2 ANQGSEA. The CDR3 sequence is CSVSRGTNQPQHF. CDR3 DNA sequence: TGCAGCGTCTCTCGGGGTACCAATCAGCCCCAGCATTTT.

The gene calls are TRBV18 and TRBJ2-3; 8 nucleotides match TRBD2. This CDR3 region has 15 residues. Per germline, CDR1 KGHSH and CDR2 LQKENI. V was clipped by 4 bases and J by 2 bases; unmatched bases: 5. The CDR3 sequence: CASSRAGVHTDTQYF. The DNA for the CDR3 is TGTGCCAGCTCACGAGCGGGAGTACACACAGATACGCAGTATTTT.

This chain connects TRBV7-9 to TRBJ1-2; weak D call: TRBD1 (5 bases). V lost 1 base and J 6 bases, leaving 9 bases between the germline ends. Germline CDR1 and CDR2: SEHNR and FQNEAQ (reference sequence). The CDR3 contains 13 residues. CDR3 sequence: CASSLETVDGYTF. The CDR3 DNA follows: TGTGCCAGCAGCTTAGAGACAGTTGATGGCTACACCTTC.

The J gene is TRBJ2-2, the V gene TRBV6-2 or TRBV6-3, with TRBD2 identical over 9 bases. V was clipped by 0 bases and J by 0 bases; unmatched bases: 5. CDR1 and CDR2 (germline): MNHEY, SVGEGT. The CDR3 length is 18 residues. DNA of the CDR3: TGTGCCAGCAGTTACTCGTTAGCGGGGGTGACGAACACCGGGGAGCTGTTTTTT. Amino acid sequence: CASSYSLAGVTNTGELFF.

The chain combines TRBV19 with TRBJ2-3, with 15 nucleotides matching TRBD2. The CDR3 length is 16 residues. V dropped 5 bases and J dropped 3; count of bases not matched to a gene: 3. Germline V CDR1 and CDR2: LNHDA, SQIVND (reference sequence). CDR3 loop: CASSAGLAGGTDTQYF. CDR3 in DNA: TGTGCCAGTAGTGCCGGACTAGCGGGAGGGACAGATACGCAGTATTTT.